This paragraph covers one T cell receptor beta chain sequence. Its specificity is not known. These data are taken from a study of T cells in Graves' hyperthyroidism and ophthalmopathy. General study findings and limits: The model predicted ophthalmopathy a median roughly six months before onset.

Ophthalmopathy patients had moderate-to-severe active disease, CAS ≥3, NOSPECS ≥4, and disease duration under 3 months. The source of the PBMCs was around 9 ml of fresh peripheral blood. TCR beta CDR3 regions were amplified from RNA. The HTBI primer set was used in a first-round RT-PCR of the TCR CDR3. TCRdb processed the multiplex PCR reads anew with MiXCR; each CDR3 protein has one entry. The data show about half a million distinct CDR3 sequences, around a fifth seen once. The source of this sequence is a woman aged 70 to 79 with Graves' ophthalmopathy. The material sequenced was blood.

CDR3 DNA: TGCAGTGCTAGCCGGGGGGTCCTTCTACGGGACACTGAAGCTTTCTTT. This codes for CSASRGVLLRDTEAFF. The chain employs TRBV20-1 and TRBJ1-1; a possible D gene is TRBD1 (5 bases). Trimming took 3 bases from V and 3 from J, leaving 20 bases between them. The CDR3 consists of 16 residues. Germline assignment: CDR1 DFQATT and CDR2 SNEGSKA (reference sequence).